There are a few counts of the clone carrying this T cell receptor (beta chain). Its specificity is not known. The data belong to a study of T cell repertoires in cytomegalovirus infection. Study in general: From public TCR beta signatures came an indication of both CMV infection and matching HLA type. Study-wide results and limits: In two of eight donors, the top clonotype was HLA-C-restricted CMV-specific. The cumulative frequency of public TCR beta families identified carriers of CMV plus the relevant HLA.

MiXCR was run by TCRdb on the reads, yielding one entry per CDR3 protein. The repertoire includes nearly 650,000 distinct CDR3 sequences, about 24% of them detected once, and roughly 8% sits in the top ten. The CDR3 runs to 15 residues. CDR1 is SNHLY and CDR2 is FYNNEI in the germline V gene. V was trimmed by 5 bases and J by 4 bases, leaving 15 bases between them. The clonotype originates from a human donor in good health (CMV status not recorded). Some clones in this sample may be carry-over from other donors' samples. The chain couples TRBV2 to TRBJ1-3, with unresolved D. The sequenced material came from CD8+ T cells from PBMCs. Written as DNA, the CDR3 is TGTGCCAGCAGTAAACCCTACAGAACAGGAAACACCATATATTTT. The encoded protein is CASSKPYRTGNTIYF.